The 28 T cell receptor beta chains presented below share a single source sample, sequenced in a study of CD4 T cells in relation to SARS-CoV-2 and coronaviruses. Unexposed donor CD4+ T cells date from about 2011-2018, before the COVID-19 pandemic. After roughly ten days of culture, CD4+ T cells were isolated. These receptors' targets are unknown. The protocol was immunoSEQ multiplex PCR, while the TCRdb copy is restricted to in-frame clones and leaves out a portion. The sample comprises about 24,000 clones, around 74% of which are singletons, and 9.5% to 15% rests with the top ten. The sequencing input was CD4+ T cells from PBMCs, cultured in vitro. These TCRs come from a human donor in good health.

CDR3 region: CASSSSLSGGYTF. The CDR3 DNA follows: TGTGCCAGCAGTTCGTCTCTTTCGGGGGGCTACACCTTC. V is TRBV6-6 and J is TRBJ1-2; no clear D gene. There are 13 residues in the CDR3. The germline gives CDR1 MNHNY, CDR2 SVGAGI (reference sequence). Trimming took 4 bases from V and 8 from J, leaving 14 bases between them.

This chain connects TRBV5-6 to TRBJ2-7, with 7 bases fitting TRBD1. The germline V gene has CDR1 SGHDT and CDR2 YYEEEE. CDR3 length: 14 amino acids. J was trimmed by 2 bases and V by 0 bases; bases with no gene match: 2. CDR3 amino acids: CASSLGGQPYEQYF. In DNA, the CDR3 is TGTGCCAGCAGCTTGGGGGGACAGCCCTACGAGCAGTACTTC.

The gene calls are TRBV15 and TRBJ2-5; 9 bases fit TRBD2. Germline V CDR1 and CDR2: LNHNV, YYDKDF (reference sequence). This CDR3 has 16 amino acids. The ends lost 3 bases at V and 5 bases at J; junction bases unmatched: 10. CDR3 nucleotides: TGTGCCACCAGCAGGTATAGCGGGAGAGGCGGGGAGACCCAGTACTTC. This codes for CATSRYSGRGGETQYF. Full variable domain (rest looked up from reference TRBV15 and TRBJ2-5): DAMVIQNPRYQVTQFGKPVTLSCSQTLNHNVMYWYQQKSSQAPKLLFHYYDKDFNNEADTPDNFQSRRPNTSFCFLDIRSPGLGDTAMYLCATSRYSGRGGETQYFGPGTRLLVL.

The chain has TRBV18 and TRBJ1-5, with D unclear. V lost 3 bases to trimming and J lost 0 bases, with 9 bases between them. Germline CDR1 is KGHSH and CDR2 is LQKENI. The CDR3 contains 15 residues. CDR3 coding DNA: TGTGCCAGCTCACCGACGGCAAATAGCAATCAGCCCCAGCATTTT. This codes for CASSPTANSNQPQHF.

This clone appeared once. The junction departs from germline at one end; a sequencing error may be responsible. V is TRBV5-1 and J is TRBJ1-1, with 7 bases that match TRBD1. The CDR3 totals 15 residues. CDR1 SGHRS and CDR2 YFSETQ come from the germline V gene. CDR3: CASSNDRVVNNEAFF. In nucleotides, the CDR3 is TGCGCCAGCAGCAACGACAGGGTAGTTAACAATGAAGCTTTCTTT.

The DNA for the CDR3 is TGCGCCAGCAGCTCAACATACGAGCAGTACTTC. This codes for CASSSTYEQYF. V and J are TRBV5-1 and TRBJ2-7; D unclear. Trimming removed 3 bases at V and 4 bases at J, with 5 bases between. In germline, CDR1 is SGHRS, CDR2 YFSETQ. CDR3 length equals 11 residues.

V usage is TRBV7-8 and J usage is TRBJ2-7; TRBD2 matches at 8 bases. Germline V CDR1 and CDR2: SGHVS, FQNEAQ. The CDR3 extends over 14 amino acids. After removal of 4 bases from V and 5 bases from J, the junction contained 7 bases not matched to a gene. In DNA, the CDR3 is TGTGCCAGCAGCTCAAGGACGGGGGGGAACGAGCAGTACTTC. This gives the protein CASSSRTGGNEQYF.

The V gene is TRBV2, the J gene TRBJ1-3; maybe TRBD1 (6 bases). V lost 4 bases and J 0 bases, leaving 10 bases between the germline ends. Germline V CDR1 and CDR2: SNHLY, FYNNEI. The CDR3 loop spans 15 amino acids. The CDR3 protein is CASSVSGDSGNTIYF. The CDR3 nucleotides are TGTGCCAGCAGTGTTTCAGGGGACTCTGGAAACACCATATATTTT. The full variable domain, its missing parts supplied by reference TRBV2 and TRBJ1-3, is EPEVTQTPSHQVTQMGQEVILRCVPISNHLYFYWYRQILGQKVEFLVSFYNNEISEKSEIFDDQFSVERPDGSNFTLKIRSTKLEDSAMYFCASSVSGDSGNTIYFGEGSWLTVV.

The sample holds a few counts of this clone. J is TRBJ1-3 and V is TRBV10-3; 8 bases are a match to TRBD1. The CDR3 is 16 residues long. After removal of 4 bases from V and 2 bases from J, the junction contained 7 bases not matched to a gene. Germline CDR1 ENHRY, CDR2 SYGVKD. The chain's CDR3 is CAISVQGAVAGNTIYF. The DNA for the CDR3 is TGTGCCATCAGTGTTCAGGGGGCTGTCGCTGGAAACACCATATATTTT.

The chain uses TRBV19 and TRBJ1-6; D is ambiguous. The CDR3 spans 12 residues. Germline V gene data show CDR1 as LNHDA and CDR2 as SQIVND (reference sequence). V was pared by 5 bases and J by 8 bases, with 7 bases between. CDR3 DNA: TGTGCCAGTAGTTCTTGGGATTCACCCCTCCACTTT. This encodes CASSSWDSPLHF.

This rearrangement joins TRBV2 to TRBJ2-7; 8 positions agree with TRBD1. The CDR3 runs to 14 residues. CDR1 is SNHLY, CDR2 FYNNEI, per germline. The trim removed 6 bases at V and 4 bases at J, leaving 8 bases unmatched. This CDR3 reads CASSSGQGKYEQYF. The CDR3 DNA reads as TGTGCCAGCAGCTCAGGACAGGGTAAATACGAGCAGTACTTC. The whole variable domain, filled in from reference TRBV2 and TRBJ2-7, reads EPEVTQTPSHQVTQMGQEVILRCVPISNHLYFYWYRQILGQKVEFLVSFYNNEISEKSEIFDDQFSVERPDGSNFTLKIRSTKLEDSAMYFCASSSGQGKYEQYFGPGTRLTVT.

The chain joins TRBV11-2 to TRBJ2-1, with unresolved D. The CDR3 contains 11 residues. Trimming removed 4 bases from V and 8 bases from J, with 6 bases in between. Germline CDR1 SGHAT, CDR2 FQNNGV. The CDR3 protein is CASSSLDEQFF. In DNA, the CDR3 is TGTGCCAGCAGCTCCTTAGATGAGCAGTTCTTC.

The chain recombines TRBV7-9 with TRBJ1-3, with TRBD1 matching over 7 bases. V gave up 5 bases and J gave up 1 base; unmatched junction bases: 2. The CDR3 length is 14 residues. In germline, CDR1 is SEHNR, CDR2 FQNEAQ (reference sequence). The CDR3 protein is CASSAGQSGNTIYF. CDR3 DNA: TGTGCCAGCAGCGCGGGACAGTCTGGAAACACCATATATTTT.

The chain employs TRBV24-1 and TRBJ2-1; 9 bases line up with TRBD2. The CDR3 contains 15 residues. The V segment lost 4 bases and the J segment 9 bases; nucleotides outside the gene matches: 9. Germline CDR1 KGHDR, CDR2 SFDVKD. This CDR3 reads CATSDLSGRLGEQFF. CDR3 nucleotide sequence: TGTGCCACCAGTGACTTAAGCGGGAGGTTGGGTGAGCAGTTCTTC.

This clone was counted only a few times. The J gene is TRBJ1-6, the V gene TRBV27, with no clear D. V was shortened by 5 bases and J by 0 bases, with 11 bases between the two germline ends. The germline CDR1 and CDR2 sequences are MNHEY and SMNVEV (reference sequence). The CDR3 is 16 amino acids. The CDR3 spells CASSGLTSSYNSPLHF. CDR3 in DNA: TGTGCCAGCAGTGGTCTCACGAGCTCCTATAATTCACCCCTCCACTTT.

The chain carries TRBV7-3 and TRBJ2-7, with D possibly matching TRBD1 (6 bases). V was clipped by 2 bases and J by 6 bases, with 14 bases between them. The CDR3 length is 14 residues. Per the germline V gene, CDR1 is SGHTA and CDR2 is FQGTGA. The CDR3 DNA follows: TGTGCCAGCAGCTTAGCTGGGGGCCGGAGCGAGCAGTACTTC. This sequence encodes CASSLAGGRSEQYF.

The chain couples TRBV27 to TRBJ2-1; 7 nucleotides match TRBD2. After removal of 5 bases from V and 6 bases from J, the junction contained 10 bases not matched to a gene. The CDR3 has 15 amino acids. Germline V gene sequence: CDR1 MNHEY, CDR2 SMNVEV (reference sequence). The chain's CDR3 is CASSTSGTWGNEQFF. The CDR3 nucleotides read TGTGCCAGCAGTACAAGCGGGACTTGGGGCAATGAGCAGTTCTTC.

The chain links TRBV10-3 to TRBJ1-1; a possible D gene is TRBD1 (5 bases). V lost 3 bases and J lost 4, with 12 bases in between. Germline V lookup: CDR1 ENHRY, CDR2 SYGVKD. This CDR3 region has 14 residues. The CDR3 region has the DNA TGTGCCATCAGTGAATGGGCAGGGACCACTGAAGCTTTCTTT. As protein: CAISEWAGTTEAFF.

The rearrangement joins TRBV7-2 to TRBJ1-1; 8 bases are a match to TRBD1. The CDR3 sequence is 14 residues long. Germline CDR1 SGHTA, CDR2 FQGNSA. Germline trimming cut 0 bases from V and 7 bases from J; bases unmatched to any gene: 4. The CDR3 reads CASSLADRVVEAFF. CDR3 bases: TGTGCCAGCAGCTTAGCGGACAGGGTGGTTGAAGCTTTCTTT.

The V call is TRBV3-1 (or the pseudogene TRBV3-2), the J call TRBJ2-7; 8 bases agree with TRBD1. The CDR3 runs 14 residues. Germline V CDR1 and CDR2: LGHDT, YNNKEL (reference sequence). V lost 4 bases, J lost 4 bases, and 6 bases stayed unmatched. The CDR3 is CASSRRRQGYEQYF. The CDR3 DNA is TGTGCCAGCAGCCGCCGTCGACAGGGGTACGAGCAGTACTTC.

The count of this clone is one. The genes are TRBV5-6 and TRBJ2-7, with 8 positions matching TRBD1. CDR1 SGHDT and CDR2 YYEEEE come from the germline V gene. V trimming: 6 bases; J trimming: 5 bases; junction bases outside the gene matches: 16. This CDR3 spans 16 amino acids. As DNA, the CDR3 is TGTGCCAGCAACCTACCAGGGGGCGCGGCAGGTGACGAGCAGTACTTC. Encoded protein: CASNLPGGAAGDEQYF.

V gene TRBV5-4 combines with J gene TRBJ2-3, with a weak D call TRBD2 (6 bases). This CDR3 is 15 amino acids long. The V gene's germline CDR1 is SGHNT and CDR2 YYREEE (reference sequence). Trimming took off 5 bases at V and 3 bases at J, with 16 bases between the two ends. In nucleotides, the CDR3 is TGTGCCAGCAGTGGGGACTCCAAAGGAACAGATACGCAGTATTTT. It specifies CASSGDSKGTDTQYF.

The V and J genes are TRBV19 and TRBJ1-5; D unresolved. The CDR3 is 15 amino acids. V was cut by 2 bases and J by 0 bases, with 8 bases left in between. Germline V gene lookup returns CDR1 LNHDA and CDR2 SQIVND (reference sequence). The CDR3 sequence is CASSIWAVSNQPQHF. CDR3 nucleotide sequence: TGTGCCAGTAGTATATGGGCGGTTAGCAATCAGCCCCAGCATTTT.

The rearrangement joins TRBV12-5 to TRBJ1-4, with 7 positions matching TRBD1. The germline V gene has CDR1 LGHNT and CDR2 FRNRAP. CDR3 length: 15 residues. J gave up 3 bases and V 5 bases, and 6 bases lay outside the gene matches. Here the CDR3 DNA reads TGTGCTAGTGGTCTCGGGACAGCCGCTAATGAAAAACTGTTTTTT. Protein sequence: CASGLGTAANEKLFF.

The chain recombines TRBV5-5 with TRBJ1-1, with 7 bases identical to TRBD1. Germline V CDR1 and CDR2: SGHKS, YYEKEE (reference sequence). Losses at the gene ends were 5 bases for V and 1 base for J; bases not matched to a gene: 8. The CDR3 length is 15 residues. CDR3 sequence reads: CASSSTGDSNTEAFF. The CDR3 region has the DNA TGTGCCAGCAGTAGTACAGGGGACTCGAACACTGAAGCTTTCTTT.

This chain uses TRBV18 with TRBJ2-1, with 7 bases fitting TRBD2. Germline trimming cut 4 bases from V and 0 bases from J; bases unmatched to any gene: 3. The germline gives CDR1 KGHSH, CDR2 LQKENI. This CDR3 comprises 15 residues. CDR3 coding DNA: TGTGCCAGCTCACTAGGACTAGGCTCCTACAATGAGCAGTTCTTC. It is translated as CASSLGLGSYNEQFF.

This clone was seen a few times. J is TRBJ2-7 and V is TRBV18; no firm D call. The V end lost 1 base, the J end lost 6 bases, and 7 bases lay between the germline ends. Germline CDR1 KGHSH, CDR2 LQKENI. The CDR3 is made up of 12 amino acids. This chain's CDR3 is CASSPRSAEQYF. Here the CDR3 DNA reads TGTGCCAGCTCACCACGGAGCGCCGAGCAGTACTTC.

The chain uses TRBV12-3 or TRBV12-4 and TRBJ2-7; D is unclear. Trimming took off 6 bases at V and 3 bases at J, with 12 bases between the two ends. The length of the CDR3 is 13 residues. CDR3 residues: CASSLTESYEQYF. Written as DNA, the CDR3 is TGTGCCAGCAGCCTGACCGAAAGCTACGAGCAGTACTTC.